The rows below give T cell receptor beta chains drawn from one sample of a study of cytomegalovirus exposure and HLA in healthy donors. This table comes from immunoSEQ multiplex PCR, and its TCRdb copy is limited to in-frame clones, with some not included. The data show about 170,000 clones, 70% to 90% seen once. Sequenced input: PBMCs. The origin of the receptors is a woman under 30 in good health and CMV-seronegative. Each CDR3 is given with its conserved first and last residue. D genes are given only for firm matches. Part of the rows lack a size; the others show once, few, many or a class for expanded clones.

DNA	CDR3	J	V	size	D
TGTGCCACCAAGACCGGGACTAGAGAACCCTACGAGCAGTACTTC	CATKTGTREPYEQYF	TRBJ2-7	TRBV6-5	NA	TRBD2
TGTGCCAGCAGTTTCCTCCGGGACAATCAGCCCCAGCATTTT	CASSFLRDNQPQHF	TRBJ1-5	TRBV28	NA	NA
TGTGCCACTGATACAGGGGGCGACTATGGCTACACCTTC	CATDTGGDYGYTF	TRBJ1-2	TRBV19	NA	TRBD1
TGCGCCAGCAGCCCAGCGGGAGGGCTAACCGGGGAGCTGTTTTTT	CASSPAGGLTGELFF	TRBJ2-2	TRBV4-1	NA	TRBD2
TGTGCCAGCTCACAGGGGGCCGCAAACACTGAAGCTTTCTTT	CASSQGAANTEAFF	TRBJ1-1	TRBV18	NA	TRBD1
TGTGCCAGCAGCTTTGGTTCGTCTAGCCAGCCCCAGCATTTT	CASSFGSSSQPQHF	TRBJ1-5	TRBV5-6	NA	NA
TGTGCCTGGAGAGTCGGCTCCTACAATGAGCAGTTCTTC	CAWRVGSYNEQFF	TRBJ2-1	TRBV30	NA	NA
TGTGCCAGCATTACAGGGGCGAATTCACCCCTCCACTTT	CASITGANSPLHF	TRBJ1-6	TRBV28	NA	TRBD1
TGTGCCAGCAGCCCCACGGGGATGGGGAATGAAGCTTTCTTT	CASSPTGMGNEAFF	TRBJ1-1	TRBV6-4	NA	NA
TGTGCCAGCAGCAAAGGGACTAGCGGGAGGGCCGGGAGGTCCTACGAGCAGTACTTC	CASSKGTSGRAGRSYEQYF	TRBJ2-7	TRBV21-1	NA	NA
TGCGCCAGCAGCATGGGACAGGGGCATGAAAAACTGTTTTTT	CASSMGQGHEKLFF	TRBJ1-4	TRBV5-1	NA	TRBD1
TGTGCCAGCAGTTTTGTTAGCGGGGCCCCCGGGGAGCTGTTTTTT	CASSFVSGAPGELFF	TRBJ2-2	TRBV27	NA	TRBD2
TGTGCCATCAGTGAGTCTGCGGGAGGGGCAACTACGCAGTATTTT	CAISESAGGATTQYF	TRBJ2-3	TRBV10-3	once	TRBD2
TGTGCCACCAGCAGAGATAGGACAGAAGCCCACGAGCAGTACTTC	CATSRDRTEAHEQYF	TRBJ2-7	TRBV15	NA	NA
TGTGCCAGCAGTTTACGAAGTTGGACAGGGGTCCAAGAGACCCAGTACTTC	CASSLRSWTGVQETQYF	TRBJ2-5	TRBV28	NA	TRBD1
TGTGCCAGCAGCTTAGACAGGGGGCTCTCTGGAAACACCATATATTTT	CASSLDRGLSGNTIYF	TRBJ1-3	TRBV11-2	NA	TRBD1
TGCAGCGTTGAGTTCGGGGACAGGTCGATCTCCTACGAGCAGTACTTC	CSVEFGDRSISYEQYF	TRBJ2-7	TRBV29-1	NA	TRBD1
TGTGCCAGCAGCAACCCGGGACTAGAGGGCGAGCAGTACTTC	CASSNPGLEGEQYF	TRBJ2-7	TRBV5-4	NA	TRBD2
TGTGCCAGCACCGGGTCCTACGAGCAGTACTTC	CASTGSYEQYF	TRBJ2-7	TRBV7-9	NA	NA
TGTGCCAGCAGCTTGGTTAGAACAGATACGCAGTATTTT	CASSLVRTDTQYF	TRBJ2-3	TRBV5-4	NA	NA
TGTGCCAGCAGCCACTTGGTGAACTCTGGAAACACCATATATTTT	CASSHLVNSGNTIYF	TRBJ1-3	TRBV7-2	few	NA
TGCAGTGCTTCTGCCGGGTACGAGCAGTACTTC	CSASAGYEQYF	TRBJ2-7	TRBV20-1	few	NA
TGCGCCAGCAGCCAAGGGGCAGCTAATAGCAATCAGCCCCAGCATTTT	CASSQGAANSNQPQHF	TRBJ1-5	TRBV4-1	NA	NA
TGTGCCAGTAGCTCAGCGGGACAGGGCCTAACGGCGCAGTACTTC	CASSSAGQGLTAQYF	TRBJ2-7	TRBV19	NA	TRBD1
TGTGCCAGCAACCTGGAGGGCCTCTCCTACGAGCAGTACTTC	CASNLEGLSYEQYF	TRBJ2-7	TRBV11-2	NA	NA
TGTGCCAGCAGCCTAGGGACTAGCGCGAGAGAGACCCAGTACTTC	CASSLGTSARETQYF	TRBJ2-5	TRBV11-3	few	TRBD2
TGTGCCAGCAGCTACGGGGGACTAGCGGGAGGGGGCGAGCAGTACTTC	CASSYGGLAGGGEQYF	TRBJ2-7	TRBV9	NA	TRBD2
TGTGCCATACAGGGGAAATTTCAAGAGACCCAGTACTTC	CAIQGKFQETQYF	TRBJ2-5	TRBV10-3	once	TRBD1
TGTGCCAGTAGTATAGCGGGAGGGGAGAATGAGCAGTTCTTC	CASSIAGGENEQFF	TRBJ2-1	TRBV19	NA	TRBD2
TGTGCCAGCAGTGGCCCTACAGGGGGCCCCGACCCTCGATACGAGCAGTACTTC	CASSGPTGGPDPRYEQYF	TRBJ2-7	TRBV6-4	NA	TRBD1
TGTGCCAGCAGCCTGGGGAGGACTAGCACAGATACGCAGTATTTT	CASSLGRTSTDTQYF	TRBJ2-3	TRBV11-3	NA	NA
TGTGCTAGTGGTTTGGTACCTCGTGGGGCGTTCGTCTACGAGCAGTACTTC	CASGLVPRGAFVYEQYF	TRBJ2-7	TRBV12-5	NA	NA
TGCAGCGTTGAACTAGGGACTAGCGGGCCCTACAATGAGCAGTTCTTC	CSVELGTSGPYNEQFF	TRBJ2-1	TRBV29-1	NA	TRBD2
TGTGCCAGCAGACATCCGGGACAGACCTACGAGCAGTACTTC	CASRHPGQTYEQYF	TRBJ2-7	TRBV5-8	NA	TRBD1
TGCGCCAGCAGGACAGGACTAGCGGGGACTCAAGAGACCCAGTACTTC	CASRTGLAGTQETQYF	TRBJ2-5	TRBV5-1	NA	TRBD2
TGTGCTAGCAGTGAATCGGGCTATGGCTACACCTTC	CASSESGYGYTF	TRBJ1-2	TRBV6-1	NA	NA
TGTGCCAGCAATTATCGGGGAAAGAGCTCCTACAATGAGCAGTTCTTC	CASNYRGKSSYNEQFF	TRBJ2-1	TRBV28	NA	NA
TGTGCCAGCAGCCCATACTTGTGGAATGAGCAGTTCTTC	CASSPYLWNEQFF	TRBJ2-1	TRBV7-9	NA	NA
TGCAGCGTTGAAAAATTTACCGGGACAGGAGACGAGCAGTACTTC	CSVEKFTGTGDEQYF	TRBJ2-7	TRBV29-1	NA	TRBD1
TGTGCCAGCAGCTTAGGGGCTAACCCTATTTACGAGCAGTACTTC	CASSLGANPIYEQYF	TRBJ2-7	TRBV7-3	NA	NA
TGTGCCAGCAGCCCGGCGGCTACAGGGGTGGTACGGTCACCCCTCCACTTT	CASSPAATGVVRSPLHF	TRBJ1-6	TRBV5-4	NA	TRBD1
TGTGCCAGCAGCCAAGTCGGGGGTCACACAGATACGCAGTATTTT	CASSQVGGHTDTQYF	TRBJ2-3	TRBV14	few	NA